These 32 T cell receptor beta chains share one sample of origin, sequenced in a study of blood T cell repertoires in COVID-19. The assay was immunoSEQ multiplex PCR, and TCRdb's table has in-frame clones only and misses some. The data hold nearly 300,000 clones, with about nine tenths observed a single time. The specimen sequenced was peripheral blood. The receptors stem from a woman in her twenties or thirties who had recovered from COVID-19.

The rearrangement links TRBV5-1 to TRBJ1-2, with D perhaps TRBD1 (6 bases). The germline gives CDR1 SGHRS, CDR2 YFSETQ. The CDR3 has 14 amino acids. The V and J ends lost 5 bases and 5 bases respectively, with 16 bases between them. As DNA, the CDR3 is TGCGCCAGCAGAACACAGGGACATGTATATGGCTACACCTTC. This encodes CASRTQGHVYGYTF.

This chain connects TRBV20-1 to TRBJ1-1; tentative D call: TRBD1 (5 bases). The length of the CDR3 is 14 residues. The ends were cut back, 3 bases at V and 2 bases at J, with 13 bases in the middle. CDR1 is DFQATT and CDR2 is SNEGSKA in the germline V gene (reference sequence). The CDR3 spells CSASNGHSNTEAFF. CDR3 in DNA: TGCAGTGCTAGTAACGGACACTCCAACACTGAAGCTTTCTTT.

The chain is built from TRBV6-6 and TRBJ1-3; D call uncertain. V lost 6 bases and J lost 0, with 15 bases in between. The CDR3 spans 16 residues. Germline CDR1 and CDR2: MNHNY and SVGAGI (reference sequence). In DNA form, the CDR3 reads TGTGCCAGCAGCGACTCGTCCAACTTCTCTGGAAACACCATATATTTT. It is translated as CASSDSSNFSGNTIYF.

The CDR3 loop reads CASSPTRSRGPLHF. The CDR3 DNA sequence: TGTGCCAGCAGCCCTACCAGATCGAGAGGGCCCCTCCACTTT. V and J are TRBV6-2 or TRBV6-3 and TRBJ1-6; no firm D call. Trimming took 6 bases from V and 13 from J, leaving 19 bases between them. The CDR3 extends over 14 amino acids. Germline V gene lookup returns CDR1 MNHEY and CDR2 SVGEGT.

In regard to this clone: It may be a read error: a sequence one base away is much more abundant. This sequence joins TRBV27 and TRBJ2-3; 9 nucleotides agree with TRBD2. The CDR3 has 14 amino acids. The V gene's germline CDR1 is MNHEY and CDR2 SMNVEV (reference sequence). V lost 5 bases and J lost 2; bases outside the gene matches: 2. This chain's CDR3 is CASSERGDTDTQYF. The CDR3 nucleotides are TGTGCCAGCAGTGAGCGGGGGGACACAGATACGCAGTATTTT.

V gene TRBV6-2 or TRBV6-3 combines with J gene TRBJ2-5; 8 positions match TRBD1. CDR1 is MNHEY and CDR2 is SVGEGT in the germline V gene. Trimming cost V 6 bases and J 4 bases; bases outside gene matches: 22. The CDR3 loop spans 19 amino acids. The DNA for the CDR3 is TGTGCCAGCAGCTTTTTTCTCTATCAGGGGGCCCGGCTAGCAGAGACCCAGTACTTC. The encoded protein is CASSFFLYQGARLAETQYF.

The chain recombines TRBV5-1 with TRBJ2-5; TRBD1 agrees at 8 bases. The CDR3 covers 14 residues. The germline CDR1 and CDR2 sequences are SGHRS and YFSETQ. The junction had 9 bases not matched to a gene; V was cut back by 4 bases and J by 7 bases. This CDR3 reads CASSGLQGGTTQYF. DNA for the CDR3: TGCGCCAGCAGCGGATTACAGGGGGGCACGACCCAGTACTTC.

This clone was detected only once. The chain carries TRBV5-4 and TRBJ2-7; D perhaps matches TRBD1 (5 bases). The CDR3 has 13 amino acids. Germline V gene lookup returns CDR1 SGHNT and CDR2 YYREEE (reference sequence). V was shortened by 5 bases and J by 4 bases, with 13 bases between the two germline ends. CDR3 protein: CASSLTGSYEQYF. The DNA for the CDR3 is TGTGCCAGCAGTCTCACAGGATCTTACGAGCAGTACTTC.

CDR3 DNA: TGTGCCAGCTCACCACTGGAGGGGACCATATATTTT. Its protein is CASSPLEGTIYF. The J gene is TRBJ1-3, the V gene TRBV18; a weak D match, TRBD1 (5 bases). CDR3 size: 12 residues. Looked up from germline, CDR1 is KGHSH and CDR2 is LQKENI. V dropped 1 base and J dropped 10 bases, with 8 bases sitting between them.

The rearrangement links TRBV5-8 to TRBJ2-7; 8 nucleotides line up with TRBD1. J lost 4 bases, V lost 7 bases, and 7 bases had no gene match. The CDR3 is made up of 13 amino acids. The germline CDR1 and CDR2 sequences are SGHTS and YDEGEE. CDR3 DNA: TGTGCCAGCTGGCCGACAGGGGCGTACGAGCAGTACTTC. It yields the protein CASWPTGAYEQYF.

This clone occurred a few times. The genes are TRBV5-4 and TRBJ2-1, with 10 bases matching TRBD2. Germline V CDR1 and CDR2: SGHNT, YYREEE (reference sequence). This CDR3 is built from 15 residues. J lost 6 bases, V lost 1 base, and 4 bases had no gene match. CDR3 sequence: CASSLTSGVVNEQFF. The CDR3 DNA reads TGTGCCAGCAGCTTGACTAGCGGGGTAGTCAATGAGCAGTTCTTC.

This chain connects TRBV5-8 to TRBJ1-1; weak D call: TRBD1 (5 bases). The V gene lost 3 bases and the J gene lost 6 bases, with 9 bases spanning the gap. Germline V lookup: CDR1 SGHTS, CDR2 YDEGEE. The CDR3 totals 12 residues. For the CDR3, the DNA is TGTGCCAGCAGCTATGACAGCCCTGAAGCTTTCTTT. Encoded protein: CASSYDSPEAFF. Filled out from reference TRBV5-8 and TRBJ1-1, the complete variable domain reads EAGVTQSPTHLIKTRGQQATLRCSPISGHTSVYWYQQALGLGLQFLLWYDEGEERNRGNFPPRFSGRQFPNYSSELNVNALELEDSALYLCASSYDSPEAFFGQGTRLTVV.

This chain connects TRBV3-1 (or the pseudogene TRBV3-2) to TRBJ2-7, with unresolved D. Trimming took 4 bases from V and 4 from J, leaving 14 bases between them. CDR3 length: 14 amino acids. The germline gives CDR1 LGHDT, CDR2 YNNKEL (reference sequence). The chain's CDR3 is CASSLHSAAYEQYF. The CDR3 bases are TGTGCCAGCAGCCTACATTCTGCTGCTTACGAGCAGTACTTC.

The V call is TRBV15, the J call TRBJ2-5, with a tentative D call TRBD2 (6 bases). The CDR3 totals 14 residues. CDR1 LNHNV and CDR2 YYDKDF come from the germline V gene (reference sequence). The V end lost 8 bases, the J end lost 1 base, and 14 bases lay between the germline ends. CDR3: CATAQRDFQETQYF. Written as DNA, the CDR3 is TGTGCCACCGCTCAACGGGACTTCCAAGAGACCCAGTACTTC.

J is TRBJ2-2 and V is TRBV5-1; 9 positions match TRBD1. The CDR3 runs to 17 residues. After removal of 2 bases from V and 4 bases from J, the junction contained 9 bases not matched to a gene. Germline V gene lookup returns CDR1 SGHRS and CDR2 YFSETQ. The CDR3 DNA sequence: TGCGCCAGCAGCTTCCCTACAGGGGGCGGGAGCACCGGGGAGCTGTTTTTT. Translation gives CASSFPTGGGSTGELFF.

The chain joins TRBV5-1 to TRBJ2-2; the match to TRBD1 covers 12 bases. The CDR3 sequence is 17 residues long. Germline CDR1 is SGHRS and CDR2 is YFSETQ. V trimming: 4 bases; J trimming: 0 bases; junction bases outside the gene matches: 4. The DNA for the CDR3 is TGCGCCAGCAGCCCCGGGACAGGGGGCACGAACACCGGGGAGCTGTTTTTT. This translates into CASSPGTGGTNTGELFF. Full variable domain (remainder filled in from reference TRBV5-1 and TRBJ2-2): KAGVTQTPRYLIKTRGQQVTLSCSPISGHRSVSWYQQTPGQGLQFLFEYFSETQRNKGNFPGRFSGRQFSNSRSEMNVSTLELGDSALYLCASSPGTGGTNTGELFFGEGSRLTVL.

This clone has ten or more counts. The genes are TRBV6-5 and TRBJ2-1; 9 nucleotides match TRBD2. The CDR3 is made up of 13 amino acids. The germline V gene has CDR1 MNHEY and CDR2 SVGAGI. The ends lost 6 bases at V and 4 bases at J; junction bases unmatched: 1. In DNA form, the CDR3 reads TGTGCCAGCAGGACTAGCGGTTACAATGAGCAGTTCTTC. This gives the protein CASRTSGYNEQFF.

The chain uses TRBV6-5 and TRBJ1-3, with D uncertain. This CDR3 region has 14 residues. From germline, CDR1 is MNHEY and CDR2 SVGAGI. V was pared by 6 bases and J by 3 bases, with 12 bases between. The CDR3 nucleotides read TGTGCCAGCAGGCGGGATAGGAGTGGAAACACCATATATTTT. Translating gives CASRRDRSGNTIYF.

V gene TRBV7-2 combines with J gene TRBJ1-5; unclear D gene. Germline V gene sequence: CDR1 SGHTA, CDR2 FQGNSA. This CDR3 comprises 16 residues. V shed 2 bases and J shed 0 bases, with 11 bases lying between them. The CDR3 DNA follows: TGTGCCAGCAGCTTATTTTCTGTCGGTAGCAATCAGCCCCAGCATTTT. This encodes CASSLFSVGSNQPQHF.

The chain links TRBV2 to TRBJ2-1, with 9 bases fitting TRBD2. The germline V gene encodes CDR1 SNHLY and CDR2 FYNNEI. The CDR3 has 13 residues. Germline trimming cut 7 bases from V and 9 bases from J; bases unmatched to any gene: 7. The CDR3 sequence is CASTRGGGGEQFF. The CDR3 DNA is TGTGCCAGCACTCGCGGGGGGGGCGGTGAGCAGTTCTTC.

J is TRBJ2-3 and V is TRBV2; 7 nucleotides line up with TRBD2. Germline V lookup: CDR1 SNHLY, CDR2 FYNNEI. The CDR3 totals 17 residues. V was clipped by 3 bases and J by 2 bases; unmatched bases: 11. The CDR3 loop reads CASSDQRGVAPTDTQYF. Written as DNA, the CDR3 is TGTGCCAGCAGTGATCAACGGGGGGTCGCCCCCACAGATACGCAGTATTTT.

This chain uses TRBV19 with TRBJ1-2; no reliable D call. Germline values: CDR1 LNHDA, CDR2 SQIVND (reference sequence). The CDR3 covers 16 residues. The V end lost 7 bases, the J end lost 4 bases, and 22 bases lay between the germline ends. This chain's CDR3 is CASTPTSRGSGYGYTF. The CDR3 bases are TGTGCCAGTACCCCAACCTCGCGAGGGTCGGGCTATGGCTACACCTTC.

In this sample, this clone turned up once. The sample contains more than one DNA sequence encoding this CDR3. CDR3 sequence reads: CASSRGGSQETQYF. DNA for the CDR3: TGTGCCAGCAGCCGGGGGGGTTCCCAAGAGACCCAGTACTTC. The chain combines TRBV7-9 with TRBJ2-5; 8 positions agree with TRBD2. J was trimmed by 1 base and V by 5 bases; bases with no gene match: 3. The CDR3 runs to 14 residues. From germline, CDR1 is SEHNR and CDR2 FQNEAQ (reference sequence).

This chain uses TRBV28 with TRBJ2-1; TRBD2 agrees at 8 bases. The V segment lost 2 bases and the J segment 0 bases; nucleotides outside the gene matches: 9. The CDR3 is 18 residues long. CDR1 and CDR2 from the germline V gene are MDHEN and SYDVKM. The CDR3 DNA is TGTGCCAGCAGTTTAGGCGGGGGGTCCCTGAGCTCCTACAATGAGCAGTTCTTC. This translates into CASSLGGGSLSSYNEQFF.

CDR3 in DNA: TGTGCCAGCAGCTTAGTTTTCTCAGGGGGGTATGGCTACACCTTC. Encoded protein: CASSLVFSGGYGYTF. The chain combines TRBV7-2 with TRBJ1-2; 7 bases are shared with TRBD1. The V and J ends lost 1 base and 5 bases, in that order; junction bases with no gene match: 7. Germline loops: CDR1 SGHTA, CDR2 FQGNSA. The CDR3 is made up of 15 amino acids.

This chain uses TRBV3-1 (or the pseudogene TRBV3-2) with TRBJ2-6; 12 bases match TRBD1. From germline, CDR1 is LGHDT and CDR2 YNNKEL (reference sequence). J lost 2 bases, V lost 3 bases, and 8 bases had no gene match. The CDR3 is made up of 19 amino acids. CDR3 DNA: TGTGCCAGCAGCCAGGTCGCCGGGACAGGGGGCGCTGGGGCCAACGTCCTGACTTTC. This sequence encodes CASSQVAGTGGAGANVLTF.

The genes are TRBV4-2 and TRBJ1-1; 7 positions match TRBD1. The CDR3 sequence is 17 residues long. Germline-derived CDR1 and CDR2 are LGHNA and YNFKEQ. V shed 3 bases and J 1 base; nucleotides not matched to a gene: 11. CDR3 protein: CASSQESAGQTNTEAFF. The DNA for the CDR3 is TGTGCCAGCAGCCAGGAGAGCGCGGGACAGACGAACACTGAAGCTTTCTTT.

The gene calls are TRBV5-6 and TRBJ2-5; D possibly corresponds to TRBD2 (5 bases). Germline CDR1 is SGHDT and CDR2 is YYEEEE. V lost 4 bases and J lost 3, with 10 bases in between. The CDR3 has 13 amino acids. CDR3 DNA: TGTGCCAGCAGCCCGGGAACCGAAGAGACCCAGTACTTC. Its protein is CASSPGTEETQYF.

This chain uses TRBV28 with TRBJ1-5; no firm D call. V lost 3 bases to trimming and J lost 9 bases, with 9 bases between them. Germline V gives CDR1 MDHEN, CDR2 SYDVKM. This CDR3 contains 12 residues. Here the CDR3 DNA reads TGTGCCAGCAGTTTCGAGGGAAGGCCCCAGCATTTT. It translates to CASSFEGRPQHF.

The rearrangement joins TRBV6-6 to TRBJ1-2; D remains ambiguous. Trimming removed 4 bases at V and 7 bases at J, with 10 bases between. The CDR3 extends over 12 amino acids. The V gene's germline CDR1 is MNHNY and CDR2 SVGAGI (reference sequence). The CDR3 DNA follows: TGTGCCAGCAGTTCTATGGAGGGTGGCTACACCTTC. Translating it yields CASSSMEGGYTF.

The V call is TRBV19, the J call TRBJ2-7, with 7 nucleotides matching TRBD1. The CDR3 extends over 15 amino acids. Trimming at V came to 6 bases and at J to 4 bases, leaving 12 bases not matched to a gene. The germline V gene encodes CDR1 LNHDA and CDR2 SQIVND (reference sequence). The CDR3 loop reads CASSLGHGQVYEQYF. The CDR3 DNA reads as TGTGCCAGTAGCCTTGGGCATGGACAGGTTTACGAGCAGTACTTC.

This clone was seen only once. V gene TRBV25-1 combines with J gene TRBJ1-2; 10 nucleotides match TRBD1. In germline, CDR1 is MGHDK, CDR2 SYGVNS. The J segment lost 5 bases and the V segment lost 6 bases, leaving 12 bases of the junction unmatched. The CDR3 consists of 16 residues. The CDR3 spells CASSPDWDRGGYGYTF. CDR3 DNA sequence: TGTGCCAGCAGCCCTGATTGGGACAGGGGAGGATATGGCTACACCTTC.